These T cell receptor beta chains were read from a single sample in a study of T-cell memory formation after mild COVID-19. TCRdb ran MiXCR on the 5' RACE reads and lists one entry per CDR3 protein. The repertoire holds 200,000 to 250,000 distinct CDR3 sequences, with about a sixth as singletons. The specimen sequenced was PBMCs or a T cell subset sorted from them (not recorded which). The receptors derive from a man between 18 and 35 years old who had mild COVID-19 (a few samples of this study predate the infection). Cell type and time point are not known. The CDR3 runs from the conserved cysteine through the conserved F or W. A D gene is named only where the DNA matches it firmly. The size of a clone is reported for some rows only, either as once, few or many, or as a class for expanded clones.

14	.	.	TRBJ1-4	TRBV7-9	CASSLLGVGEKLFF	TGTGCCAGCAGCCTACTAGGTGTAGGCGAAAAACTGTTTTTT
16	few	.	TRBJ2-7	TRBV4-1	CASSQRGDPRRYEQYF	TGCGCCAGCAGCCAGAGGGGGGACCCCCGGAGGTACGAGCAGTACTTC
15	.	TRBD1	TRBJ1-1	TRBV11-2	CASSLGRQGRSEAFF	TGTGCCAGCAGCTTAGGAAGACAGGGGAGGTCTGAAGCTTTCTTT
13	.	TRBD1	TRBJ1-2	TRBV19	CASSAQGLGGYTF	TGTGCCAGTAGTGCACAGGGGTTGGGGGGCTACACCTTC
14	few	TRBD1	TRBJ1-4	TRBV5-1	CASRTGGGEEKLFF	TGCGCCAGCCGCACGGGAGGGGGCGAGGAAAAACTGTTTTTT
15	once	TRBD1	TRBJ2-7	TRBV24-1	CATSDSGRGSYEQYF	TGTGCCACCAGTGATTCAGGCAGGGGGAGCTACGAGCAGTACTTC
16	few	TRBD2	TRBJ2-3	TRBV5-1	CASSLLVGLDTDTQYF	TGCGCCAGCAGCTTGTTGGTCGGACTAGACACAGATACGCAGTATTTT
14	few	.	TRBJ2-2	TRBV4-3	CASSQESNTGELFF	TGCGCCAGCAGCCAAGAAAGTAACACCGGGGAGCTGTTTTTT
21	.	TRBD2	TRBJ2-3	TRBV7-3	CASSLRALAGAGSSYTDTQYF	TGTGCCAGCAGCCTGCGGGCCCTAGCGGGGGCCGGGAGCTCTTACACAGATACGCAGTATTTT
14	few	TRBD2	TRBJ2-3	TRBV5-1	CASSPRGEGDTQYF	TGCGCCAGCAGCCCCCGGGGGGAAGGAGATACGCAGTATTTT
11	many	.	TRBJ2-3	TRBV12-3/TRBV12-4	CASSSADTQYF	TGTGCCAGCAGCTCGGCAGATACGCAGTATTTT
15	few	.	TRBJ1-5	TRBV12-3/TRBV12-4	CASSSGSGVGQPQHF	TGTGCCAGCAGTTCTGGGTCCGGGGTGGGTCAGCCCCAGCATTTT
15	few	.	TRBJ1-6	TRBV7-2	CASSLGLDGNSPLHF	TGTGCCAGCAGCTTAGGACTAGACGGTAATTCACCCCTCCACTTT
14	.	TRBD1	TRBJ1-1	TRBV6-2/TRBV6-3	CASRTGTGRDKAFF	TGTGCCAGCAGGACCGGGACAGGTCGGGATAAAGCTTTCTTT
13	.	TRBD1	TRBJ1-2	TRBV20-1	CSAMDRANYGYTF	TGCAGTGCGATGGACAGGGCTAACTATGGCTACACCTTC
14	.	TRBD2	TRBJ2-3	TRBV20-1	CSAPTSGREDTQYF	TGCAGTGCTCCAACTAGCGGGAGGGAAGATACGCAGTATTTT
14	many	TRBD1	TRBJ2-2	TRBV29-1	CSVVLGQQNGELFF	TGCAGCGTTGTTCTGGGACAGCAAAACGGGGAGCTGTTTTTT
14	.	TRBD2	TRBJ2-3	TRBV29-1	CSVDPSGAADTQYF	TGCAGCGTTGACCCTAGCGGGGCAGCAGATACGCAGTATTTT
11	.	.	TRBJ1-2	TRBV20-1	CRLGENYGYTF	TGCAGACTTGGGGAGAACTATGGCTACACCTTC
16	.	TRBD2	TRBJ2-1	TRBV11-2	CASSLVGGAIFNEQFF	TGTGCCAGCAGCTTAGTCGGGGGGGCCATTTTTAATGAGCAGTTCTTC
13	few	.	TRBJ1-2	TRBV5-1	CASSSQSGYGYTF	TGCGCCAGCAGTTCACAGAGCGGCTATGGCTACACCTTC
14	few	TRBD1	TRBJ2-7	TRBV12-3/TRBV12-4	CASSPWTGTYEQYF	TGTGCCAGCAGTCCCTGGACAGGAACCTACGAGCAGTACTTC
13	.	.	TRBJ1-1	TRBV10-3	CAIGRGWRTEAFF	TGTGCCATTGGGCGGGGGTGGAGGACTGAAGCTTTCTTT
15	many	.	TRBJ1-5	TRBV10-3	CAISEPGADNQPQHF	TGTGCCATCAGTGAGCCGGGGGCGGACAATCAGCCCCAGCATTTT
13	few	TRBD1	TRBJ2-5	TRBV7-8	CASSLDRAETQYF	TGTGCCAGCAGCTTGGACAGGGCAGAGACCCAGTACTTC
13	many	TRBD1	TRBJ2-5	TRBV24-1	CATSENRGETQYF	TGTGCCACCAGTGAGAACAGGGGGGAGACCCAGTACTTC
10	many	.	TRBJ2-1	TRBV29-1	CSGRYTEQFF	TGCAGCGGACGGTATACTGAGCAGTTCTTC
15	few	TRBD1	TRBJ1-1	TRBV6-2/TRBV6-3	CASSLADRFRAEAFF	TGTGCCAGCAGTCTGGCGGACAGGTTTCGCGCTGAAGCTTTCTTT
15	.	.	TRBJ1-5	TRBV6-2/TRBV6-3	CASSSGSRGNQPQHF	TGTGCCAGCAGTAGCGGGAGCCGTGGCAATCAGCCCCAGCATTTT
15	once	TRBD2	TRBJ2-3	TRBV7-3	CASSRQAGSTDTQYF	TGTGCCAGCAGCCGTCAAGCGGGGAGCACAGATACGCAGTATTTT
11	few	.	TRBJ2-1	TRBV7-6	CASSPSGPQFF	TGTGCCAGCAGCCCTAGTGGGCCCCAGTTCTTC
13	.	.	TRBJ2-5	TRBV9	CASSEHSEETQYF	TGTGCCAGCAGCGAGCACTCAGAGGAGACCCAGTACTTC
14	.	.	TRBJ2-3	TRBV10-3	CAIRLQTSTDTQYF	TGTGCCATCCGCCTGCAGACTAGCACAGATACGCAGTATTTT
11	.	.	TRBJ1-5	TRBV20-1	CSGTERGPQHF	TGCAGTGGGACAGAGAGGGGACCCCAGCATTTT
12	.	.	TRBJ1-6	TRBV24-1	CATIGWDSPLHF	TGTGCCACCATCGGTTGGGATTCACCCCTCCACTTT
15	few	TRBD1	TRBJ2-1	TRBV15	CATSRDSTGGTEQFF	TGTGCCACCAGCAGAGATTCAACAGGGGGGACTGAGCAGTTCTTC
12	.	.	TRBJ2-7	TRBV6-2/TRBV6-3	CASSDRTDEQYF	TGTGCCAGCAGTGATCGGACGGACGAGCAGTACTTC
15	few	TRBD1	TRBJ2-1	TRBV5-1	CASSLGQGPYNEQFF	TGCGCCAGCAGCTTGGGACAGGGCCCCTACAATGAGCAGTTCTTC
10	.	.	TRBJ2-5	TRBV29-1	CSVDQGTQYF	TGCAGCGTTGACCAGGGAACCCAGTACTTC
16	few	TRBD1	TRBJ1-5	TRBV5-5	CASSSTGVGGNQPQHF	TGTGCCAGCAGCTCGACAGGGGTTGGGGGGAATCAGCCCCAGCATTTT
16	few	.	TRBJ2-1	TRBV27	CASSSGSRRSYNEQFF	TGTGCCAGCAGTTCGGGGTCCCGGCGCTCCTACAATGAGCAGTTCTTC
14	.	TRBD2	TRBJ2-1	TRBV20-1	CSAERGPSENEQFF	TGCAGTGCTGAGCGGGGGCCGAGCGAGAATGAGCAGTTCTTC
18	.	.	TRBJ1-6	TRBV6-2/TRBV6-3	CASAGADAGFLSHSPLHF	TGTGCCAGCGCCGGGGCCGATGCAGGCTTTTTGAGTCATTCACCCCTCCACTTT
16	many	TRBD2	TRBJ2-3	TRBV29-1	CSVSPASGGVADTQYF	TGCAGCGTTTCCCCTGCGAGCGGGGGTGTCGCAGATACGCAGTATTTT
13	many	.	TRBJ1-1	TRBV9	CASSVHKVSEAFF	TGTGCCAGCAGCGTGCACAAAGTCTCTGAAGCTTTCTTT
14	few	.	TRBJ2-2	TRBV12-3/TRBV12-4	CASDPRGGSGELFF	TGTGCCAGCGATCCTAGGGGGGGTTCCGGGGAGCTGTTTTTT
14	.	.	TRBJ1-6	TRBV9	CASSVQGTRSPLHF	TGTGCCAGCAGCGTACAGGGGACCAGGTCACCCCTCCACTTT
13	few	.	TRBJ2-7	TRBV7-6	CASSPLGGHEQYF	TGTGCCAGCAGCCCCCTAGGAGGGCACGAGCAGTACTTC
14	few	TRBD1	TRBJ2-3	TRBV5-1	CASSTGTGTDTQYF	TGCGCCAGCAGCACGGGGACAGGGACAGATACGCAGTATTTT
15	.	TRBD2	TRBJ2-5	TRBV3-1	CASSPGTSGGRAQYF	TGTGCCAGCAGCCCGGGGACTAGCGGGGGGCGGGCCCAGTACTTC
13	medium-sized	.	TRBJ2-3	TRBV20-1	CSAFQGGPNTQYF	TGCAGTGCGTTCCAGGGGGGACCCAATACGCAGTATTTT
13	.	TRBD1	TRBJ1-1	TRBV19	CASSDRVNTEAFF	TGTGCCAGTAGTGACAGGGTGAACACTGAAGCTTTCTTT
13	few	.	TRBJ1-6	TRBV9	CASRGDYNSPLHF	TGTGCCAGCAGGGGGGATTATAATTCACCCCTCCACTTT
11	.	.	TRBJ2-1	TRBV2	CASRRFNEQFF	TGTGCCAGCAGGAGGTTCAATGAGCAGTTCTTC
17	.	.	TRBJ2-3	TRBV9	CASSAHQNPATTDTQYF	TGTGCCAGCAGCGCACACCAGAACCCCGCCACCACAGATACGCAGTATTTT